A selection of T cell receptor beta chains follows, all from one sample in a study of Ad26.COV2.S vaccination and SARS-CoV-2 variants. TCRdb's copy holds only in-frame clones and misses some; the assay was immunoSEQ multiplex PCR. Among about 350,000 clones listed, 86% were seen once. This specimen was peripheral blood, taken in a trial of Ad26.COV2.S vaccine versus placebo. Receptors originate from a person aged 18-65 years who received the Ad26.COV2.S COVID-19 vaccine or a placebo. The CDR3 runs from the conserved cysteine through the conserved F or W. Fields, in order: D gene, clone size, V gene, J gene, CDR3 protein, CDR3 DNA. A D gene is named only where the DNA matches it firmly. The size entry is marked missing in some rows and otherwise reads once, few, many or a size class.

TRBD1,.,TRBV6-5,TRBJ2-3,CASGTGSTDTQYF,TGTGCCAGCGGGACAGGGAGCACAGATACGCAGTATTTT
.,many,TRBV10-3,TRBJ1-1,CAISESEGNTEAFF,TGTGCCATCAGTGAGTCGGAAGGGAACACTGAAGCTTTCTTT
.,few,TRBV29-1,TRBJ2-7,CSVQGAYEQYF,TGCAGCGTCCAAGGAGCGTACGAGCAGTACTTC
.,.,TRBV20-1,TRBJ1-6,CSARGSPLHF,TGCAGTGCTAGAGGGTCACCCCTCCACTTT
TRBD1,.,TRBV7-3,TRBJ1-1,CASSPSNLGGKGTEAFF,TGTGCCAGCAGCCCAAGCAATTTAGGGGGCAAGGGCACTGAAGCTTTCTTT
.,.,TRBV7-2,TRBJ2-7,CASSPQWEEQYF,TGTGCCAGCAGCCCACAGTGGGAAGAGCAGTACTTC
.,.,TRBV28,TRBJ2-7,CASSSGGAGEQYF,TGTGCCAGCAGTTCAGGGGGGGCGGGCGAGCAGTACTTC
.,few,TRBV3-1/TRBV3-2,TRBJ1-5,CASSQERGDGVNQPQHF,TGTGCCAGCAGCCAAGAGAGGGGCGACGGAGTTAATCAGCCCCAGCATTTT
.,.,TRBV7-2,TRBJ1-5,CASSWSDNQPQHF,TGTGCCAGCAGCTGGTCGGACAATCAGCCCCAGCATTTT
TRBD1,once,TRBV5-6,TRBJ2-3,CASSSTGGGTDTQYF,TGTGCCAGCAGCTCTACAGGGGGCGGGACAGATACGCAGTATTTT
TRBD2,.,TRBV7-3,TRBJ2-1,CASSLWGLAGDEQFF,TGTGCCAGCAGCTTATGGGGACTAGCGGGAGACGAGCAGTTCTTC
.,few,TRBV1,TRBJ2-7,CTSSQLGASYEQYF,TGCACCAGCAGCCAACTCGGGGCTTCCTACGAGCAGTACTTC
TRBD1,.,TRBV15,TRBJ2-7,CATSRGQGTYEQYF,TGTGCCACCAGCCGCGGACAGGGAACCTACGAGCAGTACTTC
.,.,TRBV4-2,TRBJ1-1,CASRRGIAEAFF,TGTGCCAGCCGACGGGGGATTGCTGAAGCTTTCTTT
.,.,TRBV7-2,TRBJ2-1,CASSLRTRGGEQFF,TGTGCCAGCAGCTTACGGACTAGGGGGGGAGAGCAGTTCTTC